This is a list of T cell receptor beta chains from one sample in a study of technical replicates of blood from a few donors. Here immunoSEQ multiplex PCR was the method, and the copy in TCRdb shows in-frame clones only, minus some. This table has approximately 73,000 clones, 85% to 95% appearing once. The sample was T cells isolated from PBMCs. These receptors were taken from a human donor in good health. The conserved cysteine and the conserved F or W are not part of the CDR3 here. The size entry is marked missing in some rows and otherwise reads once, few, many or a size class.

V gene: TRBV25-1
J gene: TRBJ2-3
clone size: .
CDR3 protein: ASSLLSGQGTDTQY

V gene: TRBV5-4
J gene: TRBJ2-3
clone size: .
CDR3 protein: ASSGGTDFTDTQY

V gene: TRBV7-8
J gene: TRBJ2-1
clone size: .
CDR3 protein: ASSLGGGYNEQF

V gene: TRBV7-8
J gene: TRBJ1-2
clone size: .
CDR3 protein: ASSLYGDTNYGYT

V gene: TRBV7-2
J gene: TRBJ2-1
clone size: .
CDR3 protein: ASSETGTSGSNEQF

V gene: TRBV6-6
J gene: TRBJ1-3
clone size: .
CDR3 protein: ASSIDRLTIY

V gene: TRBV27
J gene: TRBJ1-4
clone size: .
CDR3 protein: ASSFSQGTNEKLF

V gene: TRBV30
J gene: TRBJ1-4
clone size: .
CDR3 protein: AWRGTGAGEKLF

V gene: TRBV7-2
J gene: TRBJ1-5
clone size: .
CDR3 protein: AVQDGDQPQH

V gene: TRBV29-1
J gene: TRBJ1-2
clone size: .
CDR3 protein: SVERNRGDYGYT

V gene: TRBV5-1
J gene: TRBJ2-3
clone size: .
CDR3 protein: ASSHGTSGGTDTQY

V gene: TRBV7-3
J gene: TRBJ1-1
clone size: .
CDR3 protein: ASSPQTGYAEAF

V gene: TRBV5-6
J gene: TRBJ2-7
clone size: .
CDR3 protein: ASSYDRGRN

V gene: TRBV9
J gene: TRBJ1-2
clone size: .
CDR3 protein: ASSEGQGRDNGYGYT

V gene: TRBV5-1
J gene: TRBJ2-7
clone size: .
CDR3 protein: ASSFPGQGYEQY

V gene: TRBV4-3
J gene: TRBJ2-1
clone size: .
CDR3 protein: ASSQSNEQF

V gene: TRBV10-3
J gene: TRBJ1-1
clone size: few
CDR3 protein: AISFARGVNTEAF

V gene: TRBV7-2
J gene: TRBJ2-3
clone size: .
CDR3 protein: ASSSGRASGTDTQY

V gene: TRBV11-3
J gene: TRBJ2-7
clone size: .
CDR3 protein: ASSLGASSIYEQY

V gene: TRBV27
J gene: TRBJ2-5
clone size: .
CDR3 protein: ASSLKLEGKTQY

V gene: TRBV28
J gene: TRBJ2-7
clone size: .
CDR3 protein: ASSLVTYEQY

V gene: TRBV7-2
J gene: TRBJ1-5
clone size: .
CDR3 protein: ASSFTAYQPQH

V gene: TRBV13
J gene: TRBJ1-2
clone size: .
CDR3 protein: ASTQETDVYGYT

V gene: TRBV15
J gene: TRBJ2-1
clone size: .
CDR3 protein: ATSRLAGAGYNEQF